These 23 T cell receptor beta chains share one sample of origin, sequenced in a study of cytomegalovirus exposure and HLA in healthy donors (dated by TCRdb to about 2017). The library was produced with the immunoSEQ multiplex PCR assay. A mixture of 60 forward primers for TCR Vbeta segments and 13 reverse primers for TCR Jbeta segments was used in the multiplex PCR. The clones in this table, taken by TCRdb from immuneACCESS, are in-frame only. Not every clone is retained; where verified, under half of the shortfall comes from an unresolved V gene, and the cause of the rest is unknown. This sample holds about 130,000 clones; less than 90% were observed only once. The top ten clonotypes cover 15% to 25% of the sample. Sequences were obtained from PBMCs. The origin of the receptors is a man between 18 and 35 years old in good health and CMV-seropositive.

There are a few counts of this clone. This chain links TRBV6-1 with TRBJ2-7, with 7 nucleotides matching TRBD1. After removal of 2 bases from V and 6 bases from J, the junction contained 10 bases not matched to a gene. Germline V gene data show CDR1 as MNHNS and CDR2 as SASEGT. CDR3 length: 15 amino acids. CDR3 nucleotide sequence: TGTGCCAGCAGTGAACTTGACAGGGAATTTATCGAGCAGTACTTC. It yields the protein CASSELDREFIEQYF.

This chain uses TRBV5-1 with TRBJ2-1, with D possibly matching TRBD1 (6 bases). Trimming cost V 4 bases and J 3 bases, with 14 bases left between them. CDR3 length equals 15 residues. The germline gives CDR1 SGHRS, CDR2 YFSETQ. CDR3 residues: CASSVDRYLYNEQFF. The CDR3 DNA reads as TGCGCCAGCAGCGTCGACAGGTATCTCTACAATGAGCAGTTCTTC.

In nucleotides, the CDR3 is TGTGCCAGCAGTTCTTTAAAGGGTCAGGGGTTTAACGACAACAATGAGCAGTTCTTC. Protein product: CASSSLKGQGFNDNNEQFF. The J gene is TRBJ2-1, the V gene TRBV14; TRBD1 is a possible D gene (6 bases). CDR3 length: 19 amino acids. V was cut by 6 bases and J by 5 bases, with 29 bases left in between. Germline CDR1 is SGHDN and CDR2 is FVKESK. The entire variable domain, with the rest obtained from reference TRBV14 and TRBJ2-1, is as follows: EAGVTQFPSHSVIEKGQTVTLRCDPISGHDNLYWYRRVMGKEIKFLLHFVKESKQDESGMPNNRFLAERTGGTYSTLKVQPAELEDSGVYFCASSSLKGQGFNDNNEQFFGPGTRLTVL.

The rearrangement links TRBV6-1 to TRBJ2-1; 7 bases match TRBD2. This CDR3 contains 16 residues. The ends lost 2 bases at V and 4 bases at J; junction bases unmatched: 8. Per germline, CDR1 MNHNS and CDR2 SASEGT. The CDR3 sequence is CASSESAGDPYNEQFF. The CDR3 nucleotides are TGTGCCAGCAGTGAATCGGCGGGGGACCCTTACAATGAGCAGTTCTTC.

V gene TRBV5-6 combines with J gene TRBJ2-2; 12 positions agree with TRBD1. CDR1 SGHDT and CDR2 YYEEEE come from the germline V gene. The CDR3 is 16 amino acids. V shed 4 bases, J shed 4 bases, and the junction held 5 bases outside the gene matches. CDR3 protein: CASSHGTGGFTGELFF. CDR3 coding DNA: TGTGCCAGCAGCCACGGGACAGGGGGCTTCACCGGGGAGCTGTTTTTT.

J is TRBJ2-3 and V is TRBV6-4; 8 bases are a match to TRBD2. Losses at the gene ends were 4 bases for V and 2 bases for J; bases not matched to a gene: 5. Germline V CDR1 and CDR2: MRHNA, SNTAGT. This CDR3 contains 15 residues. In DNA form, the CDR3 reads TGTGCCAGCAGTGTTGCAGCGGGAGACACAGATACGCAGTATTTT. Its translation is CASSVAAGDTDTQYF.

J is TRBJ1-3 and V is TRBV30; 8 bases line up with TRBD1. The CDR3 has 15 residues. Germline V gene lookup returns CDR1 GTSNPN and CDR2 SVGIG (reference sequence). V lost 5 bases and J lost 3; bases outside the gene matches: 9. CDR3 DNA sequence: TGTGCCTGGTACTCACAGGGGGTACGTGGAAACACCATATATTTT. It is translated as CAWYSQGVRGNTIYF.

The count of this clone is one. V usage is TRBV28 and J usage is TRBJ2-2, with D possibly matching TRBD1 (6 bases). The CDR3 spans 11 residues. The V and J ends lost 10 bases and 6 bases respectively, with 9 bases between them. CDR1 and CDR2 (germline): MDHEN, SYDVKM. The CDR3, as DNA: TGTGCCACCGAGGGGGCCGGGGAGCTGTTTTTT. Residues: CATEGAGELFF.

This clone was detected once. This chain joins TRBV5-6 and TRBJ2-2, with 10 bases identical to TRBD1. V lost 3 bases, J lost 6 bases, and 5 bases stayed unmatched. The CDR3 is 15 residues long. Germline lookup yields CDR1 SGHDT and CDR2 YYEEEE. CDR3 sequence: CASSWGTGVAGELFF. CDR3 bases: TGTGCCAGCAGCTGGGGGACAGGGGTCGCCGGGGAGCTGTTTTTT.

The chain is built from TRBV4-1 and TRBJ2-7; 10 bases agree with TRBD2. J gave up 0 bases and V 6 bases, and 11 bases lay outside the gene matches. The CDR3 has 17 amino acids. Germline assignment: CDR1 MGHRA and CDR2 YSYEKL. The CDR3 reads CASSLSSGGPTSYEQYF. The CDR3 DNA follows: TGCGCCAGCAGTCTAAGTAGCGGGGGGCCCACCTCCTACGAGCAGTACTTC.

The chain uses TRBV6-1 and TRBJ2-3; TRBD1 might be the D (5 bases). CDR1 is MNHNS and CDR2 is SASEGT in the germline V gene. This CDR3 is built from 15 residues. Trimming pared 1 base from V and 2 bases from J, leaving 10 bases between. The CDR3 bases are TGTGCCAGCAGTGAAGGTAGGGGCCACACAGATACGCAGTATTTT. This translates into CASSEGRGHTDTQYF.

This clone was observed once. V and J are TRBV27 and TRBJ1-1; maybe TRBD1 (6 bases). Trimming pared 6 bases from V and 0 bases from J, leaving 14 bases between. Germline V gene sequence: CDR1 MNHEY, CDR2 SMNVEV (reference sequence). This CDR3 contains 15 residues. The CDR3 here is CASRTGLDMNTEAFF. The CDR3 DNA is TGTGCCAGCAGGACAGGTCTTGACATGAACACTGAAGCTTTCTTT.

The rearrangement links TRBV7-8 to TRBJ2-3, with a tentative D call TRBD1 (5 bases). Germline V gene sequence: CDR1 SGHVS, CDR2 FQNEAQ. There are 16 residues in the CDR3. V was clipped by 0 bases and J by 0 bases, with 10 bases between them. DNA for the CDR3: TGTGCCAGCAGCTTAGCCAGGGTACCTAGCACAGATACGCAGTATTTT. This sequence encodes CASSLARVPSTDTQYF.

This clone was counted between two and nine times. The rearrangement joins TRBV18 to TRBJ2-7; D is undetermined. Germline CDR1 reads KGHSH; CDR2 reads LQKENI. The CDR3 spans 12 residues. The V end was cut by 3 bases, the J end by 4 bases, with 7 bases between. CDR3 in amino acids: CASSPSPYEQYF. In nucleotides, the CDR3 is TGTGCCAGCTCACCGTCCCCATACGAGCAGTACTTC.

This clone appeared a few times. DNA for the CDR3: TGTGCCACCAGCAGAGAGGGTGGGGGCTCAAGTGAAAAACTGTTTTTT. Residues: CATSREGGGSSEKLFF. The chain is built from TRBV15 and TRBJ1-4, with D possibly TRBD1 on 6 matching bases. This CDR3 is 16 amino acids long. Germline V gives CDR1 LNHNV, CDR2 YYDKDF (reference sequence). The V end was cut by 0 bases, the J end by 7 bases, with 15 bases between.

This rearrangement joins TRBV7-6 to TRBJ1-1, with D perhaps matching TRBD1 (6 bases). V dropped 5 bases and J dropped 11 bases, with 21 bases sitting between them. Germline loops: CDR1 SGHVS, CDR2 FNYEAQ. The CDR3 consists of 14 residues. The CDR3 nucleotides read TGTGCCAGCAGCCGAGGTGGGGGCGCCTCTGGTGCTTTCTTT. As protein: CASSRGGGASGAFF.

The V and J genes are TRBV6-5 and TRBJ2-5; 10 bases fit TRBD2. Germline CDR1 and CDR2: MNHEY and SVGAGI. After removal of 4 bases from V and 5 bases from J, the junction contained 4 bases not matched to a gene. The CDR3 is 14 amino acids. CDR3 in amino acids: CASSLAGGRETQYF. Here the CDR3 DNA reads TGTGCCAGCAGTTTAGCGGGGGGAAGGGAGACCCAGTACTTC.

This clone was detected only a few times. The chain is built from TRBV5-6 and TRBJ1-6; D is possibly TRBD1 (5 bases). The CDR3 covers 15 residues. Per the germline V gene, CDR1 is SGHDT and CDR2 is YYEEEE. The V end was cut by 1 base, the J end by 9 bases, with 14 bases between. CDR3 region: CASSLNTGLGSPLHF. DNA of the CDR3: TGTGCCAGCAGCTTGAATACAGGTCTGGGTTCACCCCTCCACTTT.

To note about this clone: A read error may produce the germline difference seen at one junction end. Written as DNA, the CDR3 is TGTGCCATCGGTGAGCCAGGAGAAAAGGGGTCCTACGAGCAGTACTTC. This encodes CAIGEPGEKGSYEQYF. The genes are TRBV10-3 and TRBJ2-7, with D perhaps TRBD1 (5 bases). This CDR3 contains 16 residues. In germline, CDR1 is ENHRY, CDR2 SYGVKD.

Written as DNA, the CDR3 is TGTGCCAGCCCAAAGGGGCAAACCCCCCTTGGCTACACCTTC. This codes for CASPKGQTPLGYTF. The genes are TRBV27 and TRBJ1-2, with D perhaps TRBD1 (5 bases). CDR1 and CDR2 from the germline V gene are MNHEY and SMNVEV (reference sequence). This CDR3 has 14 amino acids. V was shortened by 8 bases and J by 7 bases, with 20 bases between the two germline ends.

The table lists this clone with a few counts. The rearrangement joins TRBV6-5 to TRBJ1-1; D unclear. Germline V gene lookup returns CDR1 MNHEY and CDR2 SVGAGI. The CDR3 contains 14 residues. V shed 2 bases and J shed 1 base, with 8 bases lying between them. CDR3 coding DNA: TGTGCCAGCAGTTACCGACTCACGAACACTGAAGCTTTCTTT. Amino acids: CASSYRLTNTEAFF.

The chain uses TRBV2 and TRBJ2-5; 11 bases line up with TRBD1. Germline V lookup: CDR1 SNHLY, CDR2 FYNNEI. The V gene end was trimmed by 7 bases and the J gene end by 5 bases; junction bases not matched to a gene: 9. The CDR3 is 15 amino acids. CDR3 in DNA: TGTGCCAGCACTCCGGGACAGGGGGAGGACGAGACCCAGTACTTC. Its protein product is CASTPGQGEDETQYF.

V usage is TRBV18 and J usage is TRBJ2-3, with 13 nucleotides matching TRBD2. In germline, CDR1 is KGHSH, CDR2 LQKENI. This CDR3 has 16 amino acids. V lost 2 bases and J lost 4; bases outside the gene matches: 3. Here the CDR3 reads CASSPKGLAGPDTQYF. The DNA of the CDR3 is TGTGCCAGCTCACCAAAGGGACTAGCGGGACCAGATACGCAGTATTTT.